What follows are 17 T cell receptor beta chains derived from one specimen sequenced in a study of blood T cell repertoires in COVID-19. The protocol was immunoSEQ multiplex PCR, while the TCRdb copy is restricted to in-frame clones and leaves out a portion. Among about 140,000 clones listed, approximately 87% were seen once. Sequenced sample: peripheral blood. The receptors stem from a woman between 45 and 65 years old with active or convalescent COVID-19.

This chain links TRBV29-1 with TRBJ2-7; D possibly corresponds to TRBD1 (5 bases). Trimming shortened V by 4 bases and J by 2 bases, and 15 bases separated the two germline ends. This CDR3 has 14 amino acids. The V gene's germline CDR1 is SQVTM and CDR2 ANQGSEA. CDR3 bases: TGCAGCGTTGTAGATACAGGCATTACCTACGAGCAGTACTTC. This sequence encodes CSVVDTGITYEQYF.

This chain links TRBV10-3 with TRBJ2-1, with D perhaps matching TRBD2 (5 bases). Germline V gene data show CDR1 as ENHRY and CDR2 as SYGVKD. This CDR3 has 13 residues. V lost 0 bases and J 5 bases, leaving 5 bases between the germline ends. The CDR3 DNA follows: TGTGCCATCAGTGAGTCGGAGGACAATGAGCAGTTCTTC. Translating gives CAISESEDNEQFF.

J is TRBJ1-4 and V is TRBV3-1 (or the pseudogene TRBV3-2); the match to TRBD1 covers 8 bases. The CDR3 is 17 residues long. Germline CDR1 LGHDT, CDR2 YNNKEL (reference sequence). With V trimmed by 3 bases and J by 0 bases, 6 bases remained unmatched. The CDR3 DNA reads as TGTGCCAGCAGCCATCGGACAGGGAAGGCAACTAATGAAAAACTGTTTTTT. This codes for CASSHRTGKATNEKLFF.

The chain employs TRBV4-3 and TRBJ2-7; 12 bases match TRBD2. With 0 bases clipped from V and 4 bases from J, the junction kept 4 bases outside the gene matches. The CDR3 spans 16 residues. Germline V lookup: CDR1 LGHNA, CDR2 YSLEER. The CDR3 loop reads CASSQDLAGGGYEQYF. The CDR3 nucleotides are TGCGCCAGCAGCCAAGACCTAGCGGGAGGGGGGTACGAGCAGTACTTC.

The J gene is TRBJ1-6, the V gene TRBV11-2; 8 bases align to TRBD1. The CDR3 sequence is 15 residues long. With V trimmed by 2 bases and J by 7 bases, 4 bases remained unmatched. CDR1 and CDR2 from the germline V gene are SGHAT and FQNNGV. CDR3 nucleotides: TGTGCCAGCAGCTTACAGGGGGCAGGGAATTCACCCCTCCACTTT. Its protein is CASSLQGAGNSPLHF.

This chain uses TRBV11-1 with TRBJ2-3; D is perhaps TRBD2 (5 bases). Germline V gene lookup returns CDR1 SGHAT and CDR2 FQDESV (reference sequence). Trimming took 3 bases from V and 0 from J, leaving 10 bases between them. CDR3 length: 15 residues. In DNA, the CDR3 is TGTGCCAGCAGCTTGGATCGCGGGAGCACAGATACGCAGTATTTT. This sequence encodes CASSLDRGSTDTQYF.

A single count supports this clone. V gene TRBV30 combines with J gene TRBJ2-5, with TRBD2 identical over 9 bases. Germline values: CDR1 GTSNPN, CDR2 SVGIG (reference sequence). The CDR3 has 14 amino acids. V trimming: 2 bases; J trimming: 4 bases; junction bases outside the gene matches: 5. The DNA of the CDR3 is TGTGCCTGGAGTCCGACTAGCGGTGGAGAGACCCAGTACTTC. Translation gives CAWSPTSGGETQYF.

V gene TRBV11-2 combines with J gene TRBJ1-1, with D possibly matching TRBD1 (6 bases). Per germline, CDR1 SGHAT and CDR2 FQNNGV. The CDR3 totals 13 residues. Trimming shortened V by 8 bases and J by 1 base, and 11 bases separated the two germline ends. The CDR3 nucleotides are TGTGCCAGCGGGTGGGGGCGGAACACTGAAGCTTTCTTT. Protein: CASGWGRNTEAFF.

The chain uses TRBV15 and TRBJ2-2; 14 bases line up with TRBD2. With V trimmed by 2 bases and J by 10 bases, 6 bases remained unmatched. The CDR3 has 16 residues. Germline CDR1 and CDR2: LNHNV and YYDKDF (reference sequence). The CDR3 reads CATSRPTSGGAEELFF. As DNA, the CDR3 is TGTGCCACCAGCAGACCGACTAGCGGGGGGGCGGAGGAGCTGTTTTTT. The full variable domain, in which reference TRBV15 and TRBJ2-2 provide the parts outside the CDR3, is DAMVIQNPRYQVTQFGKPVTLSCSQTLNHNVMYWYQQKSSQAPKLLFHYYDKDFNNEADTPDNFQSRRPNTSFCFLDIRSPGLGDTAMYLCATSRPTSGGAEELFFGEGSRLTVL.

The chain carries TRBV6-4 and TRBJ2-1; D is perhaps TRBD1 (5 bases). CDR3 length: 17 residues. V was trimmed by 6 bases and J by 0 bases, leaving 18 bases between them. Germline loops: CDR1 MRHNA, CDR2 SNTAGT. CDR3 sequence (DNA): TGTGCCAGCAGAGTAGATCGAAGGGGAAGCTCCTACAATGAGCAGTTCTTC. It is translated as CASRVDRRGSSYNEQFF.

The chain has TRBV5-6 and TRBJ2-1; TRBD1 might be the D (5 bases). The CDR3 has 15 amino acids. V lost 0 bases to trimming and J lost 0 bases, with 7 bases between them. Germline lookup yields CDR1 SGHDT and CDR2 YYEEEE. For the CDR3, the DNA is TGTGCCAGCAGCTTGGAGCAGGGCTCCTACAATGAGCAGTTCTTC. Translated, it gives CASSLEQGSYNEQFF.

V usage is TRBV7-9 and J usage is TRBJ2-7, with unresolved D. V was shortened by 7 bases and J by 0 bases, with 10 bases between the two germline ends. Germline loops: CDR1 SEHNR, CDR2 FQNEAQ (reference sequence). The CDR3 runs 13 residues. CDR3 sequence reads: CASNPGDSYEQYF. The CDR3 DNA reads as TGTGCCAGCAACCCCGGTGACTCCTACGAGCAGTACTTC.

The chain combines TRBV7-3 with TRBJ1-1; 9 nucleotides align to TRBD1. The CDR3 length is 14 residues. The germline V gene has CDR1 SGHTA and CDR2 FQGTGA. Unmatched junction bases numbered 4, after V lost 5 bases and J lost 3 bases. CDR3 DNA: TGTGCCAGCAGCGTACAGGGGGCAGACACTGAAGCTTTCTTT. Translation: CASSVQGADTEAFF.

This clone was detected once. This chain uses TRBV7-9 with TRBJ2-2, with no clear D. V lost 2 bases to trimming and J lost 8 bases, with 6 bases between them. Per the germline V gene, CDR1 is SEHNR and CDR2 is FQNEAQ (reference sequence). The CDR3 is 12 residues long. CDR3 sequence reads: CASSLLLGELFF. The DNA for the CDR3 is TGTGCCAGCAGCTTACTCCTTGGGGAGCTGTTTTTT. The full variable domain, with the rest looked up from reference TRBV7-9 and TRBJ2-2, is DTGVSQNPRHKITKRGQNVTFRCDPISEHNRLYWYRQTLGQGPEFLTYFQNEAQLEKSRLLSDRFSAERPKGSFSTLEIQRTEQGDSAMYLCASSLLLGELFFGEGSRLTVL.

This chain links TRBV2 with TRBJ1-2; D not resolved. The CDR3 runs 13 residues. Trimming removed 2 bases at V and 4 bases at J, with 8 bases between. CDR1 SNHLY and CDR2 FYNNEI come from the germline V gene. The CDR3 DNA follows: TGTGCCAGCAGTGAAAACAGCCTCTATGGCTACACCTTC. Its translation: CASSENSLYGYTF.

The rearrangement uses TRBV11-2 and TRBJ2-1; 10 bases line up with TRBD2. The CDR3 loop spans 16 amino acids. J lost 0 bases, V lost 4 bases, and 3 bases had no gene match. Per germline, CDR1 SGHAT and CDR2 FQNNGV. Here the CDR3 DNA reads TGTGCCAGCAGCTACGTAGCGGGAGGCTCCTACAATGAGCAGTTCTTC. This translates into CASSYVAGGSYNEQFF. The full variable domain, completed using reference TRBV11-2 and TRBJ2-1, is EAGVAQSPRYKIIEKRQSVAFWCNPISGHATLYWYQQILGQGPKLLIQFQNNGVVDDSQLPKDRFSAERLKGVDSTLKIQPAKLEDSAVYLCASSYVAGGSYNEQFFGPGTRLTVL.

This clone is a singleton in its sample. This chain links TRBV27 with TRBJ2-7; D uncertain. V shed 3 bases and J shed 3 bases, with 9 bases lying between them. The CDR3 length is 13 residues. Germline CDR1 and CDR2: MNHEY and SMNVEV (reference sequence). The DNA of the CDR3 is TGTGCCAGCAGTTTCAAGCCTTTCTACGAGCAGTACTTC. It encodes CASSFKPFYEQYF.